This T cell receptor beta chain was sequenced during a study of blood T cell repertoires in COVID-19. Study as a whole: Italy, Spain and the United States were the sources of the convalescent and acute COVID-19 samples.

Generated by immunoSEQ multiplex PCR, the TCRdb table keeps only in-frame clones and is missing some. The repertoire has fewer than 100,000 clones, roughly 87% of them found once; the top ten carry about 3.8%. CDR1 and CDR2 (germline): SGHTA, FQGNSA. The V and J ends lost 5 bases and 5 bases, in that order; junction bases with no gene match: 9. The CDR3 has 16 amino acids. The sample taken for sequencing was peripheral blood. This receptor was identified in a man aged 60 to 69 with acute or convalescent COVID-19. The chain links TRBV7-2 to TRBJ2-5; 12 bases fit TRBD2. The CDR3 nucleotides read TGTGCCAGCAGCCTAAAGACTAGCGGGGGCGGGGAGACCCAGTACTTC. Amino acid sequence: CASSLKTSGGGETQYF.